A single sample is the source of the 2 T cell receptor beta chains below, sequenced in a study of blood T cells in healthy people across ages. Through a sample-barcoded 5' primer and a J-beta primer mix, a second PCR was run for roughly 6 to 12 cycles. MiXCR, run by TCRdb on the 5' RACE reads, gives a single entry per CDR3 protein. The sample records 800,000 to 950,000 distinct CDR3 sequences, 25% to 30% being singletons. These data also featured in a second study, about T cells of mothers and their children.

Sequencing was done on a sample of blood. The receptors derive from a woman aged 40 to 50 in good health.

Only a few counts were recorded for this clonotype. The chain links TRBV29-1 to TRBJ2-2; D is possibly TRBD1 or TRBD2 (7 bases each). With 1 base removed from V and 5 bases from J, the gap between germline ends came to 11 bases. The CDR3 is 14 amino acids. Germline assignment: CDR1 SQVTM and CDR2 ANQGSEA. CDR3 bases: TGCAGCGTTGAAGCAGGGGGGGGGACCGGGGAGCTGTTTTTT. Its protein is CSVEAGGGTGELFF.

DNA for the CDR3: TGCAGCGTACAGCCGGAGAGGGGTGGCTACACCTTC. It translates to CSVQPERGGYTF. The V call is TRBV29-1, the J call TRBJ1-2, with TRBD1 as a possible D gene (5 bases). CDR1 and CDR2 (germline): SQVTM, ANQGSEA. The CDR3 sequence is 12 residues long. Trimming took 6 bases from V and 7 from J, leaving 15 bases between them. The variable domain in full, completed from reference TRBV29-1 and TRBJ1-2, reads SAVISQKPSRDICQRGTSLTIQCQVDSQVTMMFWYRQQPGQSLTLIATANQGSEATYESGFVIDKFPISRPNLTFSTLTVSNMSPEDSSIYLCSVQPERGGYTFGSGTRLTVV.